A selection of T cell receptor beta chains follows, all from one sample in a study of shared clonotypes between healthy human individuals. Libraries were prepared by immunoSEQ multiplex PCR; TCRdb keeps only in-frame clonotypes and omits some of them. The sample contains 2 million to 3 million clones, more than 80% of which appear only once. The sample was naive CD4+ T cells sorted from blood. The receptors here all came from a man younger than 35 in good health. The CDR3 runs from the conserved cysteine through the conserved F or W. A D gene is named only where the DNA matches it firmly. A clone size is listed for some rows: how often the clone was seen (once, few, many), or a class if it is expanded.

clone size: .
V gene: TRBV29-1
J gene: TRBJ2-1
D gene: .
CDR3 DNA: TGCAGCGTGCGAACAGGGTCTGAGCAGTTCTTC
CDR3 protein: CSVRTGSEQFF

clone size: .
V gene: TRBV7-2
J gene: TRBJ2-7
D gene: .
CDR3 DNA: TGTGCCAGCAGCTCCCGGGACGGGAGACGTAACTACGAGCAGTACTTC
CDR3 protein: CASSSRDGRRNYEQYF

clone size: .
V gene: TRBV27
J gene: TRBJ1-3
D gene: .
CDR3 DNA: TGTGCCAGCAGTAGGTTCGCGGGCGAGTCCTCTGGAAACACCATATATTTT
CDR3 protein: CASSRFAGESSGNTIYF

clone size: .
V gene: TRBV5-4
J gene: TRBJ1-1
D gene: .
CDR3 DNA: TGTGCCAGCAGCTTGGACTCAGGGGCGAACACTGAAGCTTTCTTT
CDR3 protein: CASSLDSGANTEAFF

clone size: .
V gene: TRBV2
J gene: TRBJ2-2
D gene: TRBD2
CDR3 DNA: TGTGCCAGCAGGGCGGCGGGGGGGACCGGGGAGCTGTTTTTT
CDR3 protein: CASRAAGGTGELFF

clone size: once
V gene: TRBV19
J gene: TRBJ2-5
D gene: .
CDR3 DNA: TGTGCCAGTAGGAGCAAGACAGGAGGGGAGACCCAGTACTTC
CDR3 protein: CASRSKTGGETQYF

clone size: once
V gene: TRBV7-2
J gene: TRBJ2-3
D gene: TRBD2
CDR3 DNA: TGTGCCAGCAGCCTTAGCGGGGGGAGCACAGATACGCAGTATTTT
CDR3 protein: CASSLSGGSTDTQYF

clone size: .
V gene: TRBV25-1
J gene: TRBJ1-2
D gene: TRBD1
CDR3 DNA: TGTGCCAGCAGTGCCCCGGACAGGGGTAACTATGGCTACACCTTC
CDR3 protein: CASSAPDRGNYGYTF

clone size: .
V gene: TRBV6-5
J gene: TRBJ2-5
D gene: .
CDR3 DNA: TGTGCCACACGAAGGAGGGCCCGGGAGACCCAGTACTTC
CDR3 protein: CATRRRARETQYF

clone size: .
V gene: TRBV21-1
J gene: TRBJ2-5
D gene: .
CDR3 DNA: TGTGCCAGCAGGGGAAGGGAGACCCAGTACTTC
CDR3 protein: CASRGRETQYF

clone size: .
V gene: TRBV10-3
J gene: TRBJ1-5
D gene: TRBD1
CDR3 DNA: TGTGCCACCTCCGGGACAGGTTTGGACTTAGCCCAGCATTTT
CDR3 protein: CATSGTGLDLAQHF

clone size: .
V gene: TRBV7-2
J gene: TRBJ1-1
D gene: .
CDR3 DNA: TGTGCCAGCAGCTTAGCAGTGGTTGTCAACACTGAAGCTTTCTTT
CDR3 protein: CASSLAVVVNTEAFF

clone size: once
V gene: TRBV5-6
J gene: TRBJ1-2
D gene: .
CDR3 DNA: TGTGCCAGCAGCACCTCGTCTTATGGCTACACCTTC
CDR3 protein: CASSTSSYGYTF

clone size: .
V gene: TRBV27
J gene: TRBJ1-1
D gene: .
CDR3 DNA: TGTGCCAGCAGATGGCTAGGGCGGTGGGGGAACACTGAAGCTTTCTTT
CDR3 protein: CASRWLGRWGNTEAFF

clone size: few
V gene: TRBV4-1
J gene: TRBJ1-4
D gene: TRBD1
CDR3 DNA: TGCGCCAGCAGCCAACGGACAGGGGCTAATGAAAAACTGTTTTTT
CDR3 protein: CASSQRTGANEKLFF

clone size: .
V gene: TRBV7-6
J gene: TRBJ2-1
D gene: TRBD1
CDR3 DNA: TGTGCCAGCTCCGGACAGGGGGCGCTTAATGAGCAGTTCTTC
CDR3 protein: CASSGQGALNEQFF

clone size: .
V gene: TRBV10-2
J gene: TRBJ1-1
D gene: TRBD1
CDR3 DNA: TGCGCCAGCCCCTGTCCGGGACAGGGGAACACTGAAGCTTTCTTT
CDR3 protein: CASPCPGQGNTEAFF

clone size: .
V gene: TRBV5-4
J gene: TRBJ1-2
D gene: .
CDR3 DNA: TGTGCCAGCAGCTTGCGGGAGGGCTATGGCTACACCTTC
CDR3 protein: CASSLREGYGYTF

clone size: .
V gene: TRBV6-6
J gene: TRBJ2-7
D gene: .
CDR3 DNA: TGTGCCAGCAGTTCCGGTCGGAGGGCGGGGGAGCAGTACTTC
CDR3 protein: CASSSGRRAGEQYF

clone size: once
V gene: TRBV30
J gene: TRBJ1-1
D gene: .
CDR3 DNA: TGTGCCTGGAGTAAAGGGGGCACTGAAGCTTTCTTT
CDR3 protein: CAWSKGGTEAFF

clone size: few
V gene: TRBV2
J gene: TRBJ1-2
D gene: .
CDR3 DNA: TGTGCCAGCAGTGCCGGGACGCCGAACTATGGCTACACCTTC
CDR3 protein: CASSAGTPNYGYTF

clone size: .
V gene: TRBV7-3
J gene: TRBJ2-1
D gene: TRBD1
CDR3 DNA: TGTGCCAGCAGCTTAGTGGGACAGGGCAATGAGCAGTTCTTC
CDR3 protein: CASSLVGQGNEQFF

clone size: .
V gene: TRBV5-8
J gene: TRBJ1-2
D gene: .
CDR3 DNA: TGTGCCAGCAGCTTAAGGATCTATGGCTACACCTTC
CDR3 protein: CASSLRIYGYTF

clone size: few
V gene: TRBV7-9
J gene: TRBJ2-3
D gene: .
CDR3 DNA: TGTGCCAGCAGCTTCTTTGAAGGAGCAGATACGCAGTATTTT
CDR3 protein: CASSFFEGADTQYF

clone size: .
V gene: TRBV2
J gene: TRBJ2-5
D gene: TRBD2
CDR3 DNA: TGTGCCAGCAGAGGGACTAGCCAAGAGACCCAGTACTTC
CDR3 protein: CASRGTSQETQYF

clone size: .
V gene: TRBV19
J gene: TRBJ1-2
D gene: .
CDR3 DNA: TGTGCCAGTAGTATAGATCGAGGGCCCTATGGCTACACCTTC
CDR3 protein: CASSIDRGPYGYTF

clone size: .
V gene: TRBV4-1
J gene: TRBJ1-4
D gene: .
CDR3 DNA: TGCGCCAGCAGCCAGCAACAGGGCCAGACTAATGAAAAACTGTTTTTT
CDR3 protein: CASSQQQGQTNEKLFF

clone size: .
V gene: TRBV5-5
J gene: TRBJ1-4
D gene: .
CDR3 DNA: TGTGCCAGCAGCTTGAGTCCGGCAGCAACTAATGAAAAACTGTTTTTT
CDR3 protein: CASSLSPAATNEKLFF

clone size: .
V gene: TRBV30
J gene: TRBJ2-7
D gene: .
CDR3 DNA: TGTGCCTGGAATCGGGACTCCCGGTACGAGCAGTACTTC
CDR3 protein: CAWNRDSRYEQYF

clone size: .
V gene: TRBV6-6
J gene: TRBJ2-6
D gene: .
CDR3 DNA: TGTGCCAGCAGTTATGGAGTCTCTGGGGCCAACGTCCTGACTTTC
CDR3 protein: CASSYGVSGANVLTF

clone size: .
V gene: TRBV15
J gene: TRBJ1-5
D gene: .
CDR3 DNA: TGTGCCACCAGCAGAGATAAGCAGCCCCAGCATTTT
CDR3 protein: CATSRDKQPQHF

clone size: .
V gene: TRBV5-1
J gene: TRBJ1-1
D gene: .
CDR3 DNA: TGCGCCAGCAGCCTGGACAGCGAGAACACTGAAGCTTTCTTT
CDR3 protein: CASSLDSENTEAFF

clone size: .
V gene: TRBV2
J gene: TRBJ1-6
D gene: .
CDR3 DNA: TGTGCCAGCAGTGAAGGGCAGGGAAACTCACCCCTCCACTTT
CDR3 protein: CASSEGQGNSPLHF

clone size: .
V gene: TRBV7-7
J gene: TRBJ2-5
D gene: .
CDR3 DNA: TGTGCTAGCAGCTGGGGACGAGGGGGAGAGACCCAGTACTTC
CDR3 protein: CASSWGRGGETQYF